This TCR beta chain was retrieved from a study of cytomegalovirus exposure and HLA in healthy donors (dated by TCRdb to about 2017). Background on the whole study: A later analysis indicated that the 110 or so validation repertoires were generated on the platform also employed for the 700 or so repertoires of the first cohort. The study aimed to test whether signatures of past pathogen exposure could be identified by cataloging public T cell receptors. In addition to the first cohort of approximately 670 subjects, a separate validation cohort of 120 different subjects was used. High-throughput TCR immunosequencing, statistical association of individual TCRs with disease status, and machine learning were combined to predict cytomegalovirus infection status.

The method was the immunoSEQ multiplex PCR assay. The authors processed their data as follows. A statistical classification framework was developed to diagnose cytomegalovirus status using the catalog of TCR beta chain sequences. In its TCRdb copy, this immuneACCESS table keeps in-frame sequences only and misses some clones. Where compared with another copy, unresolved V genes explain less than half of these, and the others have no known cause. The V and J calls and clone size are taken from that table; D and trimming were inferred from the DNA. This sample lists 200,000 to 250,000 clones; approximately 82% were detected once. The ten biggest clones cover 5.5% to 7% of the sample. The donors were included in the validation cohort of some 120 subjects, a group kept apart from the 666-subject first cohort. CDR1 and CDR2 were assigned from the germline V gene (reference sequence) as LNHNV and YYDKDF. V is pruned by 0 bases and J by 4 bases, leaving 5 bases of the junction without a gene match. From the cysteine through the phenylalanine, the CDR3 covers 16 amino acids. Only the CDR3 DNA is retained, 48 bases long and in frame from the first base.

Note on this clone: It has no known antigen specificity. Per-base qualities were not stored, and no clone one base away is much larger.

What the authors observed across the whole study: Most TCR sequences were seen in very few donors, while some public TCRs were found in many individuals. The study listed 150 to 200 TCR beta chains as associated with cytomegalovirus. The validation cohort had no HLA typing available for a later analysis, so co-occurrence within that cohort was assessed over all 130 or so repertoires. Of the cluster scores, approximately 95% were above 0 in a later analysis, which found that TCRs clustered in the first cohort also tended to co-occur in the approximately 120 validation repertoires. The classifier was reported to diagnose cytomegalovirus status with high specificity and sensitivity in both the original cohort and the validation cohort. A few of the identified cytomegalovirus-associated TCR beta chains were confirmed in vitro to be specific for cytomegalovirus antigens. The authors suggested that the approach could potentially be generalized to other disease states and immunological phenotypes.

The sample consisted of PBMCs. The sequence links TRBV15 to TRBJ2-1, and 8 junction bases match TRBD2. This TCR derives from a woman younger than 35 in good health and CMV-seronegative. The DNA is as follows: TGTGCCACCAGCAGAGAGGGTAGCGGGATTTACAATGAGCAGTTCTTC. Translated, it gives CATSREGSGIYNEQFF.